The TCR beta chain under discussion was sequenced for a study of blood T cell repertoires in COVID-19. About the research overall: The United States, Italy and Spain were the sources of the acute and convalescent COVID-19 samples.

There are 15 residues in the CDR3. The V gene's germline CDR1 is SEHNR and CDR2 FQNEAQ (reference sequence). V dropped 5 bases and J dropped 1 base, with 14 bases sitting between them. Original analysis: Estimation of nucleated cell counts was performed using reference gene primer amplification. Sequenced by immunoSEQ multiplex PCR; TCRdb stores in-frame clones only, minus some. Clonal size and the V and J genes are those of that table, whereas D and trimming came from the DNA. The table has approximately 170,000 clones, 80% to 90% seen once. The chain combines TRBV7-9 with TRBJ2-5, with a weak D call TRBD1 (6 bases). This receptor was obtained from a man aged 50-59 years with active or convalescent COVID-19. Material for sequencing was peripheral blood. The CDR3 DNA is TGTGCCAGCAGCCGACCCAGGACAGTCCAAGAGACCCAGTACTTC. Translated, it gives CASSRPRTVQETQYF.